Given below is one T cell receptor beta chain in context. The record originates from a study of blood T cell repertoires in COVID-19. Per the original data handling: Amplification of reference gene primers provided the estimated nucleated cell counts. The protocol was immunoSEQ multiplex PCR, while the TCRdb copy is restricted to in-frame clones and leaves out a portion. The V and J calls and clone size were taken over from that table, and D and trimming were inferred from the DNA. The table records some 350,000 clones, approximately 87% of them present only once. Sequencing was done on a sample of peripheral blood. This receptor was obtained from a woman in her forties or fifties with COVID-19, enrolled during active disease.

CDR3 in amino acids: CASSVGTGPSGNTIYF. For the CDR3, the DNA is TGTGCCAGCAGCGTAGGAACAGGACCGAGTGGAAACACCATATATTTT. The chain joins TRBV9 to TRBJ1-3, with D perhaps matching TRBD1 (5 bases). CDR3 size: 16 residues. Looked up from germline, CDR1 is SGDLS and CDR2 is YYNGEE. V lost 0 bases to trimming and J lost 3 bases, with 13 bases between them.